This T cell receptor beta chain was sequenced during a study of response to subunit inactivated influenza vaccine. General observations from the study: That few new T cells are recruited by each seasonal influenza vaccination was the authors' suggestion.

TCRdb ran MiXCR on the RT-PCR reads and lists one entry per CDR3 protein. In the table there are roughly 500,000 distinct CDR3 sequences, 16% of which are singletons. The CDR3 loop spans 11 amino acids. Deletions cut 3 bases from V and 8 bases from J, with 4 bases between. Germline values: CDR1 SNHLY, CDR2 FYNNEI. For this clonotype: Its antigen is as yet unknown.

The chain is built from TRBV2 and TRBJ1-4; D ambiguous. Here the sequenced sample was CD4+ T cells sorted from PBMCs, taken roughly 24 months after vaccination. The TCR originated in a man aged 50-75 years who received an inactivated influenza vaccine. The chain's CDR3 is CASSESEKLFF. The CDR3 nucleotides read TGTGCCAGCAGTGAGTCAGAAAAACTGTTTTTT.